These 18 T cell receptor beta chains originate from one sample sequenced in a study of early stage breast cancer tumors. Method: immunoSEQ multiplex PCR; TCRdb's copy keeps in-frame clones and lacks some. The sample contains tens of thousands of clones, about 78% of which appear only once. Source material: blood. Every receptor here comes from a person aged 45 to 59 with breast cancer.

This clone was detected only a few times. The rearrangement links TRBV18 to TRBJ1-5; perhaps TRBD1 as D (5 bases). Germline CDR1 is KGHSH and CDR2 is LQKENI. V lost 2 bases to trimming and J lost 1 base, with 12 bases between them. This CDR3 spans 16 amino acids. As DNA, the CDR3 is TGTGCCAGCTCACCAACCGGGGGAGGGAGCAATCAGCCCCAGCATTTT. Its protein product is CASSPTGGGSNQPQHF.

CDR3 amino acids: CASSTTSGGSSTDTQYF. The DNA for the CDR3 is TGTGCCAGCAGCACGACTAGCGGGGGCTCTAGCACAGATACGCAGTATTTT. The chain employs TRBV7-2 and TRBJ2-3; 12 bases align to TRBD2. Germline CDR1 and CDR2: SGHTA and FQGNSA. The CDR3 contains 17 residues. J was trimmed by 0 bases and V by 5 bases; bases with no gene match: 6.

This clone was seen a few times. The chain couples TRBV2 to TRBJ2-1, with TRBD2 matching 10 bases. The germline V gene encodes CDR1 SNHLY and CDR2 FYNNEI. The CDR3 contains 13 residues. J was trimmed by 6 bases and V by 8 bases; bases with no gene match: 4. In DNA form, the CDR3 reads TGTGCCAGCGAGAGCGGGGGGGCCAATGAGCAGTTCTTC. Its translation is CASESGGANEQFF.

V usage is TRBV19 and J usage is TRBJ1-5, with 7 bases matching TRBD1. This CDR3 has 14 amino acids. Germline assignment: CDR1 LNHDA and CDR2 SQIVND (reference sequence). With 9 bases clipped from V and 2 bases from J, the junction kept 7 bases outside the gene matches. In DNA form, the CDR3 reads TGTGCCAGCAACAGGGGAGAAGGCAATCAGCCCCAGCATTTT. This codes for CASNRGEGNQPQHF.

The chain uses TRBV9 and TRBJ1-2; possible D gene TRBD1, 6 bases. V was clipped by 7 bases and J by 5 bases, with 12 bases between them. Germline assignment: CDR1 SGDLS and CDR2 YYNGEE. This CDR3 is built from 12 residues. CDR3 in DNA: TGTGCCAGCTGGACAGAGCCTTATGGCTACACCTTC. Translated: CASWTEPYGYTF.

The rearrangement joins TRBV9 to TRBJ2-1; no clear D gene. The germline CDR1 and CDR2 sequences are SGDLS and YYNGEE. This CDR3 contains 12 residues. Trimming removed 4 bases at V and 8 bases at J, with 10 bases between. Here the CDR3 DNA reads TGTGCCAGCAGCCCTCCTATGGATGAGCAGTTCTTC. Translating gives CASSPPMDEQFF.

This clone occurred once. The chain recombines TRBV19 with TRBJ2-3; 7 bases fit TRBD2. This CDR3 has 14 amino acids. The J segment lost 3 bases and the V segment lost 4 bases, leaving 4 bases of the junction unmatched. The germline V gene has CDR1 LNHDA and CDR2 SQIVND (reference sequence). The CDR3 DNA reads TGTGCCAGTAGTAAGTCTAGCGGAACAGATACGCAGTATTTT. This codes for CASSKSSGTDTQYF. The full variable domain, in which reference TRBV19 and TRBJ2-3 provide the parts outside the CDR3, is DGGITQSPKYLFRKEGQNVTLSCEQNLNHDAMYWYRQDPGQGLRLIYYSQIVNDFQKGDIAEGYSVSREKKESFPLTVTSAQKNPTAFYLCASSKSSGTDTQYFGPGTRLTVL.

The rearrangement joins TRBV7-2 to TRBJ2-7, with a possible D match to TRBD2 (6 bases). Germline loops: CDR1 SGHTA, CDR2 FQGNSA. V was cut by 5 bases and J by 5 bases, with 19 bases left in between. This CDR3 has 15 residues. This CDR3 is CASSSGTDVFDEQYF. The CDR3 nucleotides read TGTGCCAGCAGCAGTGGGACTGATGTCTTCGACGAGCAGTACTTC. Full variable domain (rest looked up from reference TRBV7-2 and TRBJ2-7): GAGVSQSPSNKVTEKGKDVELRCDPISGHTALYWYRQSLGQGLEFLIYFQGNSAPDKSGLPSDRFSAERTGGSVSTLTIQRTQQEDSAVYLCASSSGTDVFDEQYFGPGTRLTVT.

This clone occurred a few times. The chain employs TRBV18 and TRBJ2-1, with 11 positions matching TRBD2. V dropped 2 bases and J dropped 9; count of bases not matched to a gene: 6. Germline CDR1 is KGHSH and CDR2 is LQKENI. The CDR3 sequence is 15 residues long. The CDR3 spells CASSPITSGSAEQFF. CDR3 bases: TGTGCCAGCTCACCAATCACTAGCGGGAGTGCTGAGCAGTTCTTC.

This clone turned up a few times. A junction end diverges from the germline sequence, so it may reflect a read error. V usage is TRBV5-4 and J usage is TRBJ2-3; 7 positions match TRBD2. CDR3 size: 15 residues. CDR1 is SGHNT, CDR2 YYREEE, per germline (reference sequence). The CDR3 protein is CASSQIGGTVDTQYF. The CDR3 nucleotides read TGCGCCAGCAGCCAAATCGGGGGGACCGTAGATACGCAGTATTTT.

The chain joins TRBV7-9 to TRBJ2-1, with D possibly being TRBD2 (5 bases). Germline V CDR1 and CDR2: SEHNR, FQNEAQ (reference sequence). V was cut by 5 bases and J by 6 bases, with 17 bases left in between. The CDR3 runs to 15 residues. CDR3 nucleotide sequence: TGTGCCAGCAGCCCCGAACTGACGGGGATCAATGAGCAGTTCTTC. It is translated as CASSPELTGINEQFF.

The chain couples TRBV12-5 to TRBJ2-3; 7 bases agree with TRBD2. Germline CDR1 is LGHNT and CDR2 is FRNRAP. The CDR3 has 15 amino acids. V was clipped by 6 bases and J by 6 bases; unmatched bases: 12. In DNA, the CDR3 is TGTGCTAGTGGGGGGGGTAGCGGGCTTGTGGATACGCAGTATTTT. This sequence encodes CASGGGSGLVDTQYF.

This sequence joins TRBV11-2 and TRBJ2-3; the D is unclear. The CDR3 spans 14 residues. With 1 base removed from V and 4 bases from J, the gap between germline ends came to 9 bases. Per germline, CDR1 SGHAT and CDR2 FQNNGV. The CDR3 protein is CASSLAPSSDTQYF. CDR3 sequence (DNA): TGTGCCAGCAGCTTAGCCCCTAGTTCAGATACGCAGTATTTT.

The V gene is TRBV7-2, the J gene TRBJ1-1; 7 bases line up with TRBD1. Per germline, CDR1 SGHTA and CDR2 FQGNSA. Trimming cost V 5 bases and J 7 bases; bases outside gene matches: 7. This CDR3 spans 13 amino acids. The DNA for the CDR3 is TGTGCCAGCAGCCTCGGACAGGCGGGTGAAGCTTTCTTT. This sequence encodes CASSLGQAGEAFF.

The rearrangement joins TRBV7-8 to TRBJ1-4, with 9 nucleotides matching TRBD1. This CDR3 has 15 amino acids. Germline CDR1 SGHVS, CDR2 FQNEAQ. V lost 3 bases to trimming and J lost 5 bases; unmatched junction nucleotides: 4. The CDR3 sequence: CASSFGTGKNEKLFF. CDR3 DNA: TGTGCCAGCAGCTTTGGGACAGGGAAGAATGAAAAACTGTTTTTT.

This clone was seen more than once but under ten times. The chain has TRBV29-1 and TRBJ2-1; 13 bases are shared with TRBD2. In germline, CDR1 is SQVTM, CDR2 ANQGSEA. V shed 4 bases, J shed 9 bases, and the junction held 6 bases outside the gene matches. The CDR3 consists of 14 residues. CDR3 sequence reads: CSVATSGRGSEQFF. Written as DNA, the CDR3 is TGCAGCGTTGCTACTAGCGGGAGGGGTAGTGAGCAGTTCTTC.

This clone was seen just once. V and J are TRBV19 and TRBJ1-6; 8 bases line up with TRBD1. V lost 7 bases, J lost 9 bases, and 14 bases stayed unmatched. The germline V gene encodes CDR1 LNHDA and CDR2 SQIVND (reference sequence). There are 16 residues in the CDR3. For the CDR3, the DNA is TGTGCCAGTACCTATTCGGTCGGACAGGGAGGTTCACCCCTCCACTTT. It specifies CASTYSVGQGGSPLHF.

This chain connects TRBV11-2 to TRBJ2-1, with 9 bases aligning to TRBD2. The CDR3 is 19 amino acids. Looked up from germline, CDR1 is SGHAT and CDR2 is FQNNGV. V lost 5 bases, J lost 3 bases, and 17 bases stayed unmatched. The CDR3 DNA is TGTGCCAGCAGCCCTGGGGCGGGGGGGCCCCCTCGTGACTACAATGAGCAGTTCTTC. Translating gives CASSPGAGGPPRDYNEQFF. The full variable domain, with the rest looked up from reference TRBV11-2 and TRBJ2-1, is EAGVAQSPRYKIIEKRQSVAFWCNPISGHATLYWYQQILGQGPKLLIQFQNNGVVDDSQLPKDRFSAERLKGVDSTLKIQPAKLEDSAVYLCASSPGAGGPPRDYNEQFFGPGTRLTVL.